Listed below are T cell receptor beta chains from one sample, sequenced in a study of cytomegalovirus exposure and HLA in healthy donors. Sequenced by immunoSEQ multiplex PCR; TCRdb stores in-frame clones only, minus some. The sample lists some 140,000 clones, less than 85% occurring once. The sequenced material came from PBMCs. The origin of the receptors is a woman aged 45-65 years in good health and CMV-seropositive. Each CDR3 is given with its conserved first and last residue. A D gene is named only where the DNA matches it firmly.

cdr3_aa d_call j_call v_call cdr3_length
CASSSRLAHNYGYTF . TRBJ1-2 TRBV7-8 15
CASSNLAELNEQFF . TRBJ2-1 TRBV5-1 14
CASSLGLVYEQYF TRBD2 TRBJ2-7 TRBV7-2 13
CASAVWGGGYYGYTF . TRBJ1-2 TRBV13 15
CASSAALGTGVYEQYF TRBD1 TRBJ2-7 TRBV5-4 16
CASSLGLAGGDTQYF TRBD2 TRBJ2-3 TRBV5-1 15
CAWSSGLLAGQPQHF . TRBJ1-5 TRBV30 15
CASSPAQRETQYF . TRBJ2-5 TRBV18 13
CASSSRWTADTQYF . TRBJ2-3 TRBV9 14
CAIAKTGKSDTEAFF TRBD1 TRBJ1-1 TRBV10-3 15
CASSPGGQASGNTIYF TRBD1 TRBJ1-3 TRBV28 16
CASSELGQGLDTQYF . TRBJ2-3 TRBV2 15
CASSLEAGALGYGYTF . TRBJ1-2 TRBV7-9 16
CASSPETGDGYTF TRBD1 TRBJ1-2 TRBV7-9 13
CSFRRTSEGEQFF TRBD2 TRBJ2-1 TRBV29-1 13
CASSSQRTGRADTQYF . TRBJ2-3 TRBV7-9 16
CASSPRDRGIEETQYF TRBD1 TRBJ2-5 TRBV28 16
CASKGDQSYEQYF . TRBJ2-7 TRBV19 13
CATSSAQQNYEQYF . TRBJ2-7 TRBV15 14
CASSHTPGQGNSPLHF TRBD1 TRBJ1-6 TRBV6-6 16
CASSSTGWYEQFF . TRBJ2-1 TRBV27 13
CASSSYRLAGLREQYF TRBD2 TRBJ2-7 TRBV28 16
CASSLGQRLQETQYF . TRBJ2-5 TRBV7-8 15
CTSSQTGTLGNEQFF . TRBJ2-1 TRBV1 15
CASSLWGDGGDTQYF . TRBJ2-3 TRBV11-2 15
CASSQDGRHTGNTIYF . TRBJ1-3 TRBV4-3 16
CASRTPGARGGYTF . TRBJ1-2 TRBV6-5 14
CASARGGTYNEQFF TRBD2 TRBJ2-1 TRBV14 14
CASSRLQEGGRGYTF . TRBJ1-2 TRBV4-1 15
CASSYAGFTEAFF . TRBJ1-1 TRBV6-6 13
CASSTRPGGLAETQYF TRBD1 TRBJ2-5 TRBV9 16
CAISQGGSYNEQFF . TRBJ2-1 TRBV10-3 14
CASTPGDRERIYGYTF TRBD1 TRBJ1-2 TRBV19 16
CASTAGTVGEKLFF TRBD1 TRBJ1-4 TRBV6-5 14
CASSLRPGQPQHF . TRBJ1-5 TRBV27 13
CASRAAGTGGYTF . TRBJ1-2 TRBV5-6 13
CASSLRGRGETQYF . TRBJ2-5 TRBV5-4 14
CASSGRDRYNEQFF TRBD1 TRBJ2-1 TRBV7-9 14
CASRLQGQETQYF TRBD1 TRBJ2-5 TRBV28 13
CASIERRAEAFF . TRBJ1-1 TRBV2 12
CSVLTPNQPQHF . TRBJ1-5 TRBV29-1 12
CAWSARGLPYNEQFF . TRBJ2-1 TRBV30 15
CASSLRGGSTDTQYF . TRBJ2-3 TRBV2 15
CASSQAPGNSYNEQFF . TRBJ2-1 TRBV4-1 16
CASSLVGGAGPPLHF . TRBJ1-6 TRBV5-4 15
CASSVGGEDGYTF . TRBJ1-2 TRBV2 13
CASSLDTSGGAYEQYF TRBD2 TRBJ2-7 TRBV7-2 16
CASSLVNAGKNTEAFF . TRBJ1-1 TRBV7-8 16
CASSYSGRHTEAFF . TRBJ1-1 TRBV6-5 14
CASSGGGQENTEAFF TRBD1 TRBJ1-1 TRBV19 15
CASSIDGSMNTEAFF . TRBJ1-1 TRBV19 15
CASSLTGQGNQPQHF TRBD1 TRBJ1-5 TRBV7-3 15
CASSPGTFLGWDEQYF . TRBJ2-7 TRBV5-1 16
CASSFDRTTEAFF . TRBJ1-1 TRBV7-2 13